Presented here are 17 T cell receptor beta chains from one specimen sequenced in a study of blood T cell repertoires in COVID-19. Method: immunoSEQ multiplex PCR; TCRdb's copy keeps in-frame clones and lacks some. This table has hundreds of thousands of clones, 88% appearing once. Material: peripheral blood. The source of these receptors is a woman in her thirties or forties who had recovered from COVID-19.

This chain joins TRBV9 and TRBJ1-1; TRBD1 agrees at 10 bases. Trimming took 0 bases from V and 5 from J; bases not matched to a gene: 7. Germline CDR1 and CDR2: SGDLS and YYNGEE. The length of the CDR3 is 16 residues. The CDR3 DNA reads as TGTGCCAGCAGCGTAGGGACCGGGGGACAGGGGACTGAAGCTTTCTTT. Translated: CASSVGTGGQGTEAFF.

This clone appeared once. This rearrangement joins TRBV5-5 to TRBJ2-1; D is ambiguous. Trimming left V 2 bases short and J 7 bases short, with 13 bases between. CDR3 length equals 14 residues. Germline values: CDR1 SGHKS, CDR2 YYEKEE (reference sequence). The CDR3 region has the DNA TGTGCCAGCAGCTTTGGGCTATCGTGGAATGAGCAGTTCTTC. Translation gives CASSFGLSWNEQFF.

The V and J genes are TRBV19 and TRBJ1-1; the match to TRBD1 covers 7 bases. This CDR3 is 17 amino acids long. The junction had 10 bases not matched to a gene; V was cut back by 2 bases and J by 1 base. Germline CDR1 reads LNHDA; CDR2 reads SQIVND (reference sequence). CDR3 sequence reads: CASSIFFGQATNTEAFF. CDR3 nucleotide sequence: TGTGCCAGTAGTATATTCTTCGGACAGGCCACGAACACTGAAGCTTTCTTT.

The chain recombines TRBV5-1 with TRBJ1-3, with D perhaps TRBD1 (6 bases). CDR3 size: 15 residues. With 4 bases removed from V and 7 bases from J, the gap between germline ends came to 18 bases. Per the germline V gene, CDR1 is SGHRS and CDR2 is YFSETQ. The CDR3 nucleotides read TGCGCCAGCAGCCCTTGGGGGGGCGACGGGAACACCATATATTTT. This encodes CASSPWGGDGNTIYF.

The CDR3 loop reads CASSPGATGYEQYF. CDR3 DNA sequence: TGTGCCAGCAGCCCAGGGGCGACAGGGTACGAGCAGTACTTC. This rearrangement joins TRBV9 to TRBJ2-7; 7 nucleotides line up with TRBD1. J was trimmed by 4 bases and V by 4 bases; bases with no gene match: 8. CDR1 SGDLS and CDR2 YYNGEE come from the germline V gene. This CDR3 comprises 14 residues.

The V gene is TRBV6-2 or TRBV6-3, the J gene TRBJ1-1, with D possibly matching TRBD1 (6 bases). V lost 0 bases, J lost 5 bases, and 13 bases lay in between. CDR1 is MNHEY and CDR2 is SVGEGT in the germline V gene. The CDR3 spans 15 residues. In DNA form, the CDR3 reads TGTGCCAGCAGTTACTCGCCAGGGGTGGGGACTGAAGCTTTCTTT. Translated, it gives CASSYSPGVGTEAFF.

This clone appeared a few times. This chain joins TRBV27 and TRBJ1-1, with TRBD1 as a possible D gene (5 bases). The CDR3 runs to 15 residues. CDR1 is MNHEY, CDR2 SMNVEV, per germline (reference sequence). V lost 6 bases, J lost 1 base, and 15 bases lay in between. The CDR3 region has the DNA TGTGCCAGCAGCTCCCCACGGGGGGGGAACACTGAAGCTTTCTTT. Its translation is CASSSPRGGNTEAFF.

CDR3 DNA: TGTGCCAGCAGCTGGGGCGCAGGGAGCAATCAGCCCCAGCATTTT. Amino acids: CASSWGAGSNQPQHF. V usage is TRBV5-6 and J usage is TRBJ1-5; TRBD1 is a possible D gene (5 bases). This CDR3 spans 15 amino acids. V was trimmed by 3 bases and J by 1 base, leaving 11 bases between them. The germline CDR1 and CDR2 sequences are SGHDT and YYEEEE. Full variable domain (rest looked up from reference TRBV5-6 and TRBJ1-5): DAGVTQSPTHLIKTRGQQVTLRCSPKSGHDTVSWYQQALGQGPQFIFQYYEEEERQRGNFPDRFSGHQFPNYSSELNVNALLLGDSALYLCASSWGAGSNQPQHFGDGTRLSIL.

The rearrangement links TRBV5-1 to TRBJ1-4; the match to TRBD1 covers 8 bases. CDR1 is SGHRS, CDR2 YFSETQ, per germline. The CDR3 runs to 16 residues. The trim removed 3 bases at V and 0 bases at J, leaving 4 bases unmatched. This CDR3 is CASSSGQAATNEKLFF. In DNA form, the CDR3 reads TGCGCCAGCAGCTCGGGACAGGCCGCAACTAATGAAAAACTGTTTTTT.

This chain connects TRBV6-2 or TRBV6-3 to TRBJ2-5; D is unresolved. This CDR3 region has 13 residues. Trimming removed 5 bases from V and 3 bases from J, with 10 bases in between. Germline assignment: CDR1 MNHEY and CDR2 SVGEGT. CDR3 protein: CASSPTQKETQYF. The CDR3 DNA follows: TGTGCCAGCAGTCCAACCCAGAAAGAGACCCAGTACTTC.

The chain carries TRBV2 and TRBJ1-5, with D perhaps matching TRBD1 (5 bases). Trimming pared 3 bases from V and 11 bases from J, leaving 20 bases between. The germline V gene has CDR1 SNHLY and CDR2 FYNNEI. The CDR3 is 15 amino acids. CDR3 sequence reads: CASSEGGTPQSAQHF. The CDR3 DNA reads TGTGCCAGCAGTGAGGGAGGGACCCCCCAATCAGCCCAGCATTTT.

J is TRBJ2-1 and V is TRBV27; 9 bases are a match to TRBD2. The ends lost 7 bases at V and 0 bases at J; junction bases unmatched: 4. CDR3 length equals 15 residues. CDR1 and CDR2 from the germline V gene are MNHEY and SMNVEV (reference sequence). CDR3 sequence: CASTLAGPSYNEQFF. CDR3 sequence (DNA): TGTGCCAGCACCCTAGCGGGGCCCTCCTACAATGAGCAGTTCTTC.

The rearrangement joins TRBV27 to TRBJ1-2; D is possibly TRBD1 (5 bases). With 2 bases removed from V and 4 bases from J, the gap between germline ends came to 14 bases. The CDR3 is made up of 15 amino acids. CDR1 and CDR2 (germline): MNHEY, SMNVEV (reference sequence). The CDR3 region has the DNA TGTGCCAGCAGTTTAGGGGTGGGGGGGATCTATGGCTACACCTTC. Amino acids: CASSLGVGGIYGYTF.

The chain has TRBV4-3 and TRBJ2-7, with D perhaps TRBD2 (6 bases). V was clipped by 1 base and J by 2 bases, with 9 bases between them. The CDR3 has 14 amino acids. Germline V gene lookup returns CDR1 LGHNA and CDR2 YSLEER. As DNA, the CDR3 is TGCGCCAGCAGCCAAGCGGCGGGAACCTACGAGCAGTACTTC. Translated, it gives CASSQAAGTYEQYF.

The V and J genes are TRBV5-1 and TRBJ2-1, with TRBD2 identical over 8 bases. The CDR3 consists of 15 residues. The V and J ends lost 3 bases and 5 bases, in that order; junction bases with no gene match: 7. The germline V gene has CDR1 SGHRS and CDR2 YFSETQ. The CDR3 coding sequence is TGCGCCAGCAGCTGGGCTAGCGGGCCCAACAATGAGCAGTTCTTC. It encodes CASSWASGPNNEQFF.

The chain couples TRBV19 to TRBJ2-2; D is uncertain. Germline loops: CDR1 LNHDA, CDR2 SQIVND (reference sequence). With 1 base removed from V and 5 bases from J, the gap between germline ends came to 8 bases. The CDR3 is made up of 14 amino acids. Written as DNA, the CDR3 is TGTGCCAGTAGTATAGGGGCCTATACCGGGGAGCTGTTTTTT. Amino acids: CASSIGAYTGELFF.

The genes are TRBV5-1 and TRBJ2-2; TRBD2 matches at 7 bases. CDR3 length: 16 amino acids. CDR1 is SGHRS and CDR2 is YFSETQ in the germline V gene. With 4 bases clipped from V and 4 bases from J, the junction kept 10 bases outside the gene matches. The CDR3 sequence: CASSPLSGAPTGELFF. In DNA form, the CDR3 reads TGCGCCAGCAGCCCACTCAGCGGGGCCCCCACCGGGGAGCTGTTTTTT. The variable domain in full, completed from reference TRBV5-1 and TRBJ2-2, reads KAGVTQTPRYLIKTRGQQVTLSCSPISGHRSVSWYQQTPGQGLQFLFEYFSETQRNKGNFPGRFSGRQFSNSRSEMNVSTLELGDSALYLCASSPLSGAPTGELFFGEGSRLTVL.